The next 21 T cell receptor beta chains were all read from a single sample in a study of T cells after yellow fever vaccination. Via MiXCR, TCRdb re-called the 5' RACE reads, giving one row per CDR3 protein. The data show 250,000 to 350,000 distinct CDR3 sequences, approximately 4% seen once. The sample in question was PBMCs, obtained 15 days after the yellow fever booster vaccination. Receptors originate from a man aged 18 to 29 who received the YFV17D yellow fever vaccine.

V is TRBV7-3 and J is TRBJ2-1; 9 nucleotides match TRBD1. Per germline, CDR1 SGHTA and CDR2 FQGTGA. CDR3 length: 16 residues. Trimming removed 5 bases from V and 7 bases from J; junction bases left unmatched: 12. CDR3 nucleotide sequence: TGTGCCAGCAGCCGTTCACCGGGACAGGGATTAAATGAGCAGTTCTTC. It translates to CASSRSPGQGLNEQFF.

This clonotype was detected only a few times. V and J are TRBV14 and TRBJ2-7, with a tentative D call TRBD1 (6 bases). This CDR3 spans 14 amino acids. Germline assignment: CDR1 SGHDN and CDR2 FVKESK. The V end was cut by 4 bases, the J end by 3 bases, with 13 bases between. DNA of the CDR3: TGTGCCAGCAGCCCCAGGGGTAAGGTCTACGAGCAGTACGTC. Translated, it gives CASSPRGKVYEQYV.

Ten or more counts support this clonotype. The V gene is TRBV5-1, the J gene TRBJ2-1, with D maybe TRBD2 (6 bases). CDR3 length: 16 residues. Trimming took off 4 bases at V and 4 bases at J, with 18 bases between the two ends. Germline loops: CDR1 SGHRS, CDR2 YFSETQ. The CDR3 coding sequence is TGCGCCAGCAGCCCGGGACTCCACTCGTTGTACAATGAGCAGTTCTTC. As protein: CASSPGLHSLYNEQFF.

This clonotype was counted ten times or more. The rearrangement uses TRBV7-9 and TRBJ1-5; D is undetermined. CDR1 is SEHNR and CDR2 is FQNEAQ in the germline V gene (reference sequence). The CDR3 consists of 14 residues. The ends were cut back, 0 bases at V and 3 bases at J, with 6 bases in the middle. The CDR3 region has the DNA TGTGCCAGCAGCTTAGCACAGCCCAATCAGCCCCAGCATTTT. Protein sequence: CASSLAQPNQPQHF.

V and J are TRBV27 and TRBJ1-1, with 8 bases matching TRBD1. The CDR3 length is 13 residues. In germline, CDR1 is MNHEY, CDR2 SMNVEV (reference sequence). J gave up 7 bases and V 5 bases, and 6 bases lay outside the gene matches. Written as DNA, the CDR3 is TGTGCCAGCAGTCCCCGGACAGGGTTTGAAGCTTTCTTT. Translating it yields CASSPRTGFEAFF.

This clonotype was picked up many times. The DNA of the CDR3 is TGTGCCAGCAGTTACGGTTTGTTCCAGCCCCAGCATTTT. Translated: CASSYGLFQPQHF. The chain carries TRBV6-5 and TRBJ1-5; D is ambiguous. The CDR3 is made up of 13 amino acids. The ends were cut back, 2 bases at V and 7 bases at J, with 9 bases in the middle. Germline V lookup: CDR1 MNHEY, CDR2 SVGAGI.

This clonotype was detected only a few times. This chain's CDR3 is CASSIVGLAVNEQFF. The DNA of the CDR3 is TGTGCCAGTAGTATAGTCGGCCTAGCGGTAAATGAGCAGTTCTTC. The chain uses TRBV19 and TRBJ2-1; 7 bases fit TRBD2. The J segment lost 7 bases and the V segment lost 1 base, leaving 7 bases of the junction unmatched. The CDR3 extends over 15 amino acids. Germline V CDR1 and CDR2: LNHDA, SQIVND (reference sequence).

At least ten counts were recorded for this clonotype. The chain joins TRBV12-3 or TRBV12-4 to TRBJ1-1; D is ambiguous. The CDR3 runs 12 residues. The V and J ends lost 4 bases and 1 base respectively, with 4 bases between them. CDR3 sequence: CASSSWNTEAFF. In nucleotides, the CDR3 is TGTGCCAGCAGTTCTTGGAACACTGAAGCTTTCTTT.

This clonotype was observed a few times. The genes are TRBV4-1 and TRBJ2-7, with D unclear. This CDR3 spans 13 amino acids. V was cut by 10 bases and J by 0 bases, with 13 bases left in between. Germline V gene sequence: CDR1 MGHRA, CDR2 YSYEKL. The CDR3 bases are TGCGCCACCTCAGATTTAAGCTCCTACGAGCAGTACTTC. As protein: CATSDLSSYEQYF.

The chain employs TRBV15 and TRBJ1-6, with TRBD1 matching over 12 bases. This CDR3 contains 16 residues. V shed 1 base, J shed 12 bases, and the junction held 7 bases outside the gene matches. In germline, CDR1 is LNHNV, CDR2 YYDKDF (reference sequence). The CDR3 region is CATSRGDRGHIEPLHF. The DNA of the CDR3 is TGTGCCACCAGCAGAGGGGACAGGGGGCACATAGAACCCCTCCACTTT. The full variable domain, completed using reference TRBV15 and TRBJ1-6, is DAMVIQNPRYQVTQFGKPVTLSCSQTLNHNVMYWYQQKSSQAPKLLFHYYDKDFNNEADTPDNFQSRRPNTSFCFLDIRSPGLGDTAMYLCATSRGDRGHIEPLHFGNGTRLTVT.

This clonotype was seen at least ten times. This chain links TRBV7-9 with TRBJ2-5, with D perhaps matching TRBD2 (5 bases). Germline CDR1 and CDR2: SEHNR and FQNEAQ (reference sequence). This CDR3 spans 12 amino acids. Trimming pared 8 bases from V and 1 base from J, leaving 8 bases between. Here the CDR3 DNA reads TGTGCCAGCGGACTCTCCCAAGAGACCCAGTACTTC. Encoded protein: CASGLSQETQYF.

The genes are TRBV11-3 and TRBJ2-1, with 10 nucleotides matching TRBD1. The junction had 5 bases not matched to a gene; V was cut back by 3 bases and J by 3 bases. CDR3 length equals 16 residues. Germline V gene lookup returns CDR1 SGHNT and CDR2 YENEEA. This CDR3 reads CASSFLGTGDYNEQFF. The CDR3 nucleotides are TGTGCCAGCAGCTTTCTCGGGACAGGGGACTACAATGAGCAGTTCTTC.

This rearrangement joins TRBV4-2 to TRBJ1-1, with D maybe TRBD1 (5 bases). V lost 4 bases, J lost 8 bases, and 17 bases lay in between. CDR1 and CDR2 from the germline V gene are LGHNA and YNFKEQ. The CDR3 runs to 14 residues. The CDR3 region has the DNA TGTGCCAGCAGCCCCCGTAGCTGGGGACTCGAAGCTTTCTTT. Protein sequence: CASSPRSWGLEAFF.

This clonotype was counted at least ten times. The chain has TRBV12-3 or TRBV12-4 and TRBJ2-4, with D unresolved. V was pared by 3 bases and J by 0 bases, with 15 bases between. The CDR3 runs to 17 residues. The CDR3 protein is CASSFLRVELAKNIQYF. In DNA, the CDR3 is TGTGCCAGCAGTTTTCTTCGGGTTGAACTAGCCAAAAACATTCAGTACTTC.

In nucleotides, the CDR3 is TGTGCCAGCAGCCCGGGACTAGCGGTTGACGAAGAGACCCAGTACTTC. Translating it yields CASSPGLAVDEETQYF. The chain uses TRBV7-9 and TRBJ2-5; 11 positions agree with TRBD2. CDR3 length: 16 amino acids. V was clipped by 5 bases and J by 3 bases; unmatched bases: 8. Germline V gene lookup returns CDR1 SEHNR and CDR2 FQNEAQ (reference sequence).

This sequence joins TRBV5-1 and TRBJ1-2, with a tentative D call TRBD1 (6 bases). V was shortened by 4 bases and J by 6 bases, with 16 bases between the two germline ends. Germline CDR1 and CDR2: SGHRS and YFSETQ. This CDR3 is built from 14 residues. DNA of the CDR3: TGCGCCAGCAGCGCTGGAGGGGGGGAGAATGGCTACACCTTC. Amino acids: CASSAGGGENGYTF.

This clonotype was counted at least ten times. The chain joins TRBV9 to TRBJ1-2; 12 bases match TRBD1. The V gene's germline CDR1 is SGDLS and CDR2 YYNGEE. V was pared by 4 bases and J by 8 bases, with 9 bases of the junction left unmatched. This CDR3 has 15 amino acids. The CDR3 region is CASSPQPGTGGGYTF. The CDR3 DNA is TGTGCCAGCAGCCCGCAACCCGGGACAGGGGGCGGCTACACCTTC.

The sample holds many counts of this clonotype. This chain joins TRBV7-2 and TRBJ1-5, with 9 nucleotides matching TRBD1. V was pared by 5 bases and J by 5 bases, with 4 bases of the junction left unmatched. The germline CDR1 and CDR2 sequences are SGHTA and FQGNSA. The CDR3 totals 14 residues. CDR3 region: CASSDRTGDQPQHF. As DNA, the CDR3 is TGTGCCAGCAGCGATCGGACAGGGGATCAGCCCCAGCATTTT.

This clonotype came up many times. A read error may account for a junction end that differs from germline. The chain recombines TRBV12-3 or TRBV12-4 with TRBJ1-1, with D hard to call. This CDR3 is 16 amino acids long. In nucleotides, the CDR3 is TGTACCAGCAGTTTTACCGTGGGTAGGTCAAACACTGAAGCTTTCTTT. Translation gives CTSSFTVGRSNTEAFF.

This clonotype was picked up many times. V gene TRBV5-1 combines with J gene TRBJ1-4; a possible D gene is TRBD1 (6 bases). The CDR3 has 14 amino acids. CDR1 SGHRS and CDR2 YFSETQ come from the germline V gene. V lost 0 bases to trimming and J lost 3 bases, with 6 bases between them. The CDR3 is CASSLGTANEKLFF. CDR3 nucleotides: TGCGCCAGCAGCTTGGGGACAGCTAATGAAAAACTGTTTTTT.

V usage is TRBV27 and J usage is TRBJ1-1; no definite D call. This CDR3 comprises 14 residues. V was trimmed by 0 bases and J by 1 base, leaving 6 bases between them. Germline V gene sequence: CDR1 MNHEY, CDR2 SMNVEV (reference sequence). The DNA of the CDR3 is TGTGCCAGCAGTTTATCTTTAGAGAACACTGAAGCTTTCTTT. This translates into CASSLSLENTEAFF.